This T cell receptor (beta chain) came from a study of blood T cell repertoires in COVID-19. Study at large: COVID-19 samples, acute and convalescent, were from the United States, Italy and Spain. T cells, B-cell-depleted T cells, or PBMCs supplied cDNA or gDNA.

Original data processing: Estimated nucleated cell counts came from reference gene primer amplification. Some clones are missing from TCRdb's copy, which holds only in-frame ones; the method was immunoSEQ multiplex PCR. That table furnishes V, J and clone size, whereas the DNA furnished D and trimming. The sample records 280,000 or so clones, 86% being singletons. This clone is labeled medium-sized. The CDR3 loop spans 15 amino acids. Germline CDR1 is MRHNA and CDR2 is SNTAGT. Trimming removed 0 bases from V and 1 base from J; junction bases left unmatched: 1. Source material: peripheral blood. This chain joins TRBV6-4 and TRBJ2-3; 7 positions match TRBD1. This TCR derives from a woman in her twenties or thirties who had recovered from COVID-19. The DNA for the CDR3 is TGTGCCAGCAGTGACTCAGGGGGCGGCACAGATACGCAGTATTTT. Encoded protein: CASSDSGGGTDTQYF.